This T cell receptor (beta chain) was sequenced in a study of T cell responses to AZD1222 COVID-19 vaccine. Whole-study results and caveats: CD4 TCRs linked to vaccination spanned spike, dominating at 160-218 and 743-854.

Trimming at V came to 3 bases and at J to 2 bases, leaving 4 bases not matched to a gene. The CDR3 covers 15 residues. Germline CDR1 reads LNHNV; CDR2 reads YYDKDF (reference sequence). Of note for this clone: Its antigen is as yet unknown.

Sequenced by immunoSEQ multiplex PCR; TCRdb stores in-frame clones only, minus some. The sample shows more than 100,000 clones, 88% of them seen only once. The rearrangement links TRBV15 to TRBJ2-7; 10 nucleotides agree with TRBD2. This sample comprised peripheral blood, obtained on day 0 of AZD1222 vaccination. The TCR was taken from an adult in good health. CDR3 nucleotides: TGTGCCACCAGCAGGACTAGCGGGCGAGCCTACGAGCAGTACTTC. This translates into CATSRTSGRAYEQYF.